This T cell receptor beta chain was retrieved from a study of cytomegalovirus exposure and HLA in healthy donors. Study outcomes and limitations: Sequencing likely caused a cluster of highly shared sequence variants. For most TCR beta V segments, an earlier analysis put the productive rate at about 87% or about 30% of the time. Among CMV-associated TCR beta chains, most appeared HLA-restricted in a later analysis. For TCR beta chains, V- and J-gene trimming was later linked to a missense DCLRE1C variant.

Vbeta (60) and Jbeta (13) primers were used in the PCR. TCRdb keeps only in-frame clones here, not all; method: immunoSEQ multiplex PCR. In the table there are tens of thousands of clones, about 80% of which are singletons. Worth noting for this clone: Its antigen is not identified.

The CDR3 length is 12 residues. Germline V lookup: CDR1 ENHRY, CDR2 SYGVKD. Trimming cost V 6 bases and J 3 bases, with 5 bases left between them. The TCR originated in a male donor in good health and CMV-seronegative. Sequenced sample: PBMCs. This chain uses TRBV10-3 with TRBJ2-2; D unclear. CDR3 sequence: CAISPYTGELFF. The CDR3 DNA reads TGTGCCATCAGCCCGTACACCGGGGAGCTGTTTTTT.